These T cell receptor beta chains were read from a single sample in a study of T-cell reconstitution after alpha-beta-depleted transplantation in children. MiXCR, applied by TCRdb to the PCR reads, yields one record per CDR3 protein. Among about 600,000 distinct CDR3 sequences, roughly a tenth were seen once, and the ten largest hold less than 5%. This specimen was PBMCs from the stem cell graft donor, taken from the stem cell graft. The receptors were sampled from a human donor who donated a stem cell graft to a child with acute myeloid leukemia. CDR3s include the opening cysteine and the closing phenylalanine or tryptophan. The D gene is left open where the match is weak. The size entry is marked missing in some rows and otherwise reads once, few, many or a size class.

>TRBV10-3|TRBJ2-2|many|TRBD1
CAIRSGTANTGELFF
>TRBV12-3/TRBV12-4|TRBJ1-3|NA|NA
CASRENPEGRNTIYF
>TRBV6-5|TRBJ1-6|NA|NA
CASSYGGAGLGSPLHF
>TRBV12-3/TRBV12-4|TRBJ2-2|many|NA
CASRLDGSAGELFF
>TRBV21-1|TRBJ2-1|few|NA
CAPTGYSYNEQFF
>TRBV7-2|TRBJ2-1|few|NA
CASSLAWAMGHNEQFF
>TRBV11-1|TRBJ2-6|few|NA
CASSFPRQVTSGANVLTF
>TRBV24-1|TRBJ2-1|NA|NA
CATSPGVLPDNEQFF
>TRBV28|TRBJ1-6|NA|TRBD1
CASTLGQNYNSPLHF
>TRBV19|TRBJ2-6|few|TRBD1
CASSTLRTGGLSGANVLTF
>TRBV18|TRBJ1-1|few|TRBD1
CASSPTRTGGNTEAFF
>TRBV12-3/TRBV12-4|TRBJ2-1|few|TRBD2
CASSLGTSGVYEQFF
>TRBV29-1|TRBJ1-3|many|TRBD1
CSVATGHGNTIYF
>TRBV12-3/TRBV12-4|TRBJ2-3|few|NA
CASSNRPDTQYF
>TRBV5-1|TRBJ2-3|few|NA
CASSPMKTDTQYF
>TRBV6-5|TRBJ2-7|NA|TRBD2
CASRTSGRYEQYF
>TRBV27|TRBJ2-3|few|NA
CASNPLIGDTQYF
>TRBV5-1|TRBJ2-7|few|NA
CASITPSSGSAYEQYF
>TRBV24-1|TRBJ2-2|NA|TRBD2
CATSGPSGPNTGELFF
>TRBV5-1|TRBJ2-7|NA|NA
CASSLYGDGTYEQYF
>TRBV5-6|TRBJ1-1|NA|NA
CASSLLGIDMNTEAFF
>TRBV2|TRBJ2-7|many|NA
CASSEGQFYSYEQYF
>TRBV6-4|TRBJ1-2|NA|NA
CASRARGGEGYGYTF
>TRBV6-5|TRBJ2-1|many|TRBD2
CASSSGTSGLNEQFF
>TRBV4-2|TRBJ1-1|few|TRBD1
CASSPRTGGFTEAFF
>TRBV15|TRBJ2-7|many|TRBD2
CATSPSSGRVEQYF
>TRBV28|TRBJ1-2|few|TRBD1
CASSVQGSVGYTF
>TRBV10-3|TRBJ2-6|NA|TRBD1
CAIREGTGFGANVLTF
>TRBV10-3|TRBJ2-5|few|TRBD2
CAISRGLAGGEETQYF
>TRBV10-3|TRBJ1-3|few|NA
CAISPEPGAGNTIYF